The clone carrying this TCR beta chain was recorded at least ten times. The data are from a study of T cells of healthy individuals. TCRdb re-called the 5' RACE reads with MiXCR, one entry per CDR3 protein. The table includes about 63,000 distinct CDR3 sequences, 16% detected once. Per the germline V gene, CDR1 is MDHEN and CDR2 is SYDVKM. Trimming took 6 bases from V and 8 from J; bases not matched to a gene: 12. This CDR3 comprises 14 residues. The chain links TRBV28 to TRBJ1-2; 7 bases fit TRBD1. The receptor was derived from a human donor in good health. The CDR3 protein is CASRAGQDTLGYTF. CDR3 bases: TGTGCCAGCAGGGCCGGACAGGACACCTTGGGCTACACCTTC.